This paragraph reports one TCR beta chain. TCRdb keeps only in-frame clones here, not all; method: immunoSEQ multiplex PCR. The table includes about 130,000 clones, roughly 85% detected once. Seattle cases were enrolled at active infection and followed longitudinally. The data are from a study of blood T cell repertoires in COVID-19. Background on the study: Sites across the United States, Italy and Spain contributed samples from acute and convalescent COVID-19.

The CDR3 length is 13 residues. Germline V CDR1 and CDR2: LNHDA, SQIVND (reference sequence). V shed 1 base and J shed 8 bases, with 11 bases lying between them. What was sequenced was peripheral blood. The receptor comes from a woman of 80 years or more with COVID-19, enrolled during active disease. The chain joins TRBV19 to TRBJ1-1; D remains ambiguous. The CDR3 region has the DNA TGTGCCAGTAGTATAGGACTAGGGCAGGAAGCTTTCTTT. Its translation is CASSIGLGQEAFF.